This T cell receptor beta chain was recovered during a study of T cell responses to AZD1222 COVID-19 vaccine. Overall study results and limits: CD4 TCRs associated with vaccination spanned spike, dominating at 160-218 and 743-854. A rise in Spike-specific TCR breadth and depth followed two AZD1222 doses. Possibly, clonal diversity was underestimated; donors were largely white British and included more females.

Note on this clone: Antigen: not known.

Trimming cost V 5 bases and J 1 base, with 14 bases left between them. This CDR3 is built from 15 residues. The germline V gene encodes CDR1 SGHTA and CDR2 FQGNSA. The protocol was immunoSEQ multiplex PCR, while the TCRdb copy is restricted to in-frame clones and leaves out a portion. Among roughly 80,000 clones listed, roughly 88% were seen once. This sequence originates from an adult in good health. The sample in question was peripheral blood, obtained on day 0 of MenACWY control vaccination. The V and J genes are TRBV7-2 and TRBJ1-1, with D possibly matching TRBD1 (5 bases). CDR3 protein: CASSALGQANTEAFF. Written as DNA, the CDR3 is TGTGCCAGCAGCGCCCTGGGGCAGGCGAACACTGAAGCTTTCTTT.